The 27 T cell receptor beta chains listed next were all sequenced from one sample in a study of vaccination effects on CD4 cells after COVID-19. The antigens these receptors bind are not known. Expansion of antigen-specific CD4+ T cells with viral peptide pools was carried out by the ViraFEST assay before sequencing. An approximately nine-day culture period preceded the isolation of CD4+ T cells. As their vaccination, participants received two doses of either BNT162b2 or mRNA-1273. Repertoires were generated with immunoSEQ multiplex PCR, while TCRdb's copy carries only in-frame clones and drops some. The top ten hold roughly 1.2% of the sample, which has approximately 74,000 clones, under 80% seen once. This material consisted of CD4+ T cells from PBMCs cultured with HCoV-OC43 spike peptides, taken after COVID-19 vaccination. Stated subset: HCoV-OC43 spike overlapping peptide pool stimulation. The receptors here all came from a human donor who received a COVID-19 vaccine.

The J gene is TRBJ2-2, the V gene TRBV6-5; 11 positions match TRBD2. The length of the CDR3 is 14 residues. V shed 8 bases, J shed 1 base, and the junction held 0 bases outside the gene matches. Germline CDR1 and CDR2: MNHEY and SVGAGI. The CDR3 here is CASGTSGNTGELFF. CDR3 DNA sequence: TGTGCCAGCGGGACTAGCGGGAACACCGGGGAGCTGTTTTTT.

CDR3 in DNA: TGTGCCAGCTCACATGGACAGGAGCGGGCTAATGAAAAACTGTTTTTT. It yields the protein CASSHGQERANEKLFF. J is TRBJ1-4 and V is TRBV18; 7 bases map to TRBD1. V trimming: 4 bases; J trimming: 3 bases; junction bases outside the gene matches: 8. This CDR3 comprises 16 residues. Germline loops: CDR1 KGHSH, CDR2 LQKENI.

The rearrangement links TRBV2 to TRBJ2-3; tentatively, D is TRBD1 (7 bases). The CDR3 is 15 residues long. Trimming took off 5 bases at V and 0 bases at J, with 12 bases between the two ends. Germline CDR1 reads SNHLY; CDR2 reads FYNNEI. The CDR3 DNA is TGTGCCAGCAGTCTACAGGGGACTAGCACAGATACGCAGTATTTT. This translates into CASSLQGTSTDTQYF. The whole variable domain, filled in from reference TRBV2 and TRBJ2-3, reads EPEVTQTPSHQVTQMGQEVILRCVPISNHLYFYWYRQILGQKVEFLVSFYNNEISEKSEIFDDQFSVERPDGSNFTLKIRSTKLEDSAMYFCASSLQGTSTDTQYFGPGTRLTVL.

This chain connects TRBV6-5 to TRBJ2-2; the match to TRBD1 covers 10 bases. This CDR3 has 15 residues. Germline loops: CDR1 MNHEY, CDR2 SVGAGI. V lost 5 bases to trimming and J lost 5 bases; unmatched junction nucleotides: 5. This CDR3 reads CASSRDRGWTGELFF. The CDR3 DNA reads as TGTGCCAGCAGTAGGGACAGGGGTTGGACCGGGGAGCTGTTTTTT.

This chain links TRBV12-3 or TRBV12-4 with TRBJ2-2, with D tentatively TRBD1 (5 bases). Trimming shortened V by 6 bases and J by 6 bases, and 11 bases separated the two germline ends. CDR3 size: 13 residues. CDR3: CASRISGSGELFF. In DNA form, the CDR3 reads TGTGCCAGCAGGATCTCAGGGTCCGGGGAGCTGTTTTTT.

The gene calls are TRBV18 and TRBJ2-4, with D unclear. CDR1 is KGHSH and CDR2 is LQKENI in the germline V gene. The CDR3 consists of 14 residues. V gave up 2 bases and J gave up 4 bases, with 9 bases separating them. CDR3 region: CASSPGNPKNIQYF. The CDR3, as DNA: TGTGCCAGCTCACCAGGAAATCCAAAAAACATTCAGTACTTC.

The chain links TRBV24-1 to TRBJ2-7; the D gene is possibly TRBD2 (6 bases). This CDR3 spans 12 amino acids. CDR1 and CDR2 from the germline V gene are KGHDR and SFDVKD. In DNA, the CDR3 is TGTGCAGGAGGGGTAGGGTCCTACGAGCAGTACGTC. Translated: CAGGVGSYEQYV.

The chain carries TRBV5-1 and TRBJ1-1; 7 bases line up with TRBD1. J was trimmed by 1 base and V by 3 bases; bases with no gene match: 6. Germline V CDR1 and CDR2: SGHRS, YFSETQ. The CDR3 loop spans 15 amino acids. The CDR3 is CASSWAGTANTEAFF. In nucleotides, the CDR3 is TGCGCCAGCAGCTGGGCCGGGACAGCGAACACTGAAGCTTTCTTT.

This clone was found a few times. The gene calls are TRBV6-6 and TRBJ1-2; D is unclear. Germline assignment: CDR1 MNHNY and CDR2 SVGAGI (reference sequence). V was cut by 2 bases and J by 8 bases, with 12 bases left in between. The CDR3 consists of 13 residues. The CDR3 sequence: CASSYEVSRGYTF. Here the CDR3 DNA reads TGTGCCAGCAGTTACGAGGTATCCCGAGGCTACACCTTC.

This chain joins TRBV24-1 and TRBJ1-5, with D possibly being TRBD1 (5 bases). V was clipped by 10 bases and J by 1 base, with 13 bases between them. Germline V gives CDR1 KGHDR, CDR2 SFDVKD. The CDR3 covers 14 residues. The CDR3: CATRGAGSNQPQHF. CDR3 in DNA: TGTGCCACTCGAGGGGCAGGAAGCAATCAGCCCCAGCATTTT.

The chain couples TRBV7-2 to TRBJ1-2; no definite D call. The V end was cut by 4 bases, the J end by 7 bases, with 16 bases between. The CDR3 consists of 14 residues. Looked up from germline, CDR1 is SGHTA and CDR2 is FQGNSA. CDR3 sequence reads: CASSSLAGRAGYTF. In DNA, the CDR3 is TGTGCCAGCAGCTCCCTCGCAGGAAGGGCTGGCTACACCTTC.

The gene calls are TRBV7-2 and TRBJ2-1; D may be TRBD1 or TRBD2 (6 bases each). Germline V lookup: CDR1 SGHTA, CDR2 FQGNSA. The CDR3 is 14 amino acids. The ends were cut back, 3 bases at V and 7 bases at J, with 13 bases in the middle. The CDR3 is CASSFFGGLNEQFF. DNA for the CDR3: TGTGCCAGCAGCTTTTTCGGGGGCCTTAATGAGCAGTTCTTC.

This clone has a handful of counts. The gene calls are TRBV20-1 and TRBJ2-4, with no clear D. The V gene's germline CDR1 is DFQATT and CDR2 SNEGSKA (reference sequence). The CDR3 extends over 11 amino acids. Trimming removed 2 bases at V and 3 bases at J, with 2 bases between. In DNA, the CDR3 is TGCAGTGCTAGACACAAAAACATTCAGTACTTC. Its protein product is CSARHKNIQYF.

This rearrangement joins TRBV5-8 to TRBJ2-5; 7 nucleotides agree with TRBD1. The CDR3 contains 15 residues. Unmatched junction bases numbered 11, after V lost 5 bases and J lost 4 bases. Germline V gene data show CDR1 as SGHTS and CDR2 as YDEGEE. This CDR3 reads CASRVAETGRETQYF. The DNA of the CDR3 is TGTGCCAGCAGGGTGGCCGAGACAGGGAGAGAGACCCAGTACTTC.

V usage is TRBV6-6 and J usage is TRBJ2-7; the D gene is possibly TRBD1 (5 bases). The CDR3 has 12 residues. Looked up from germline, CDR1 is MNHNY and CDR2 is SVGAGI (reference sequence). V lost 5 bases and J lost 4, with 9 bases in between. The chain's CDR3 is CASSLQGYEQYV. Here the CDR3 DNA reads TGTGCCAGCAGTCTCCAGGGATACGAGCAGTACGTC.

V usage is TRBV7-2 and J usage is TRBJ1-3; 7 bases match TRBD1. Looked up from germline, CDR1 is SGHTA and CDR2 is FQGNSA. The CDR3 is 16 residues long. The trim removed 5 bases at V and 0 bases at J, leaving 7 bases unmatched. The CDR3 DNA sequence: TGTGCCAGCAGCCCTCAGGGGGGCCACTCTGGAAACACCATATATTTT. It specifies CASSPQGGHSGNTIYF. Using reference TRBV7-2 and TRBJ1-3 for the parts outside the CDR3, the full variable domain is GAGVSQSPSNKVTEKGKDVELRCDPISGHTALYWYRQSLGQGLEFLIYFQGNSAPDKSGLPSDRFSAERTGGSVSTLTIQRTQQEDSAVYLCASSPQGGHSGNTIYFGEGSWLTVV.

The chain joins TRBV7-2 to TRBJ2-1, with 7 nucleotides matching TRBD2. Germline lookup yields CDR1 SGHTA and CDR2 FQGNSA. The CDR3 contains 14 residues. Trimming took 5 bases from V and 4 from J; bases not matched to a gene: 5. The CDR3 reads CASSISGEYNEQFF. The CDR3 DNA follows: TGTGCCAGCAGCATCAGCGGGGAGTACAATGAGCAGTTCTTC.

The sample holds one count of this clone. The genes are TRBV28 and TRBJ2-5; D perhaps matches TRBD1 (5 bases). The germline CDR1 and CDR2 sequences are MDHEN and SYDVKM. CDR3 length equals 13 residues. V was cut by 2 bases and J by 5 bases, with 9 bases left in between. CDR3 protein: CASSLTGSETQYF. DNA of the CDR3: TGTGCCAGCAGTTTAACAGGTAGCGAGACCCAGTACTTC.

Note on this clone: At one of its ends the junction is not consistent with the germline gene, which may arise from a read error. This chain links TRBV5-1 with TRBJ1-3; D is ambiguous. Germline V gives CDR1 SGHRS, CDR2 YFSETQ. The CDR3 contains 15 residues. The CDR3 spells CASSLDRLSGNTIYF. CDR3 nucleotides: TGCGCCAGCAGTTTGGACCGACTCTCTGGAAACACCATATATTTT.

The chain couples TRBV6-5 to TRBJ2-5; a weak D match, TRBD2 (5 bases). Germline V gene data show CDR1 as MNHEY and CDR2 as SVGAGI. Trimming removed 4 bases from V and 6 bases from J, with 21 bases in between. The CDR3 is made up of 16 amino acids. In nucleotides, the CDR3 is TGTGCCAGCAGTTCCTCGTTTACGTCCTCCGGGAAGACCCAGTACTTC. It specifies CASSSSFTSSGKTQYF.

The chain links TRBV7-9 to TRBJ1-4; the D gene is possibly TRBD1 (6 bases). Germline V gives CDR1 SEHNR, CDR2 FQNEAQ (reference sequence). Trimming shortened V by 5 bases and J by 1 base, and 17 bases separated the two germline ends. The CDR3 contains 17 residues. CDR3 nucleotide sequence: TGTGCCAGCAGCGACAGGCAGATCCGGGGAACTAATGAAAAACTGTTTTTT. It is translated as CASSDRQIRGTNEKLFF. Filled out from reference TRBV7-9 and TRBJ1-4, the complete variable domain reads DTGVSQNPRHKITKRGQNVTFRCDPISEHNRLYWYRQTLGQGPEFLTYFQNEAQLEKSRLLSDRFSAERPKGSFSTLEIQRTEQGDSAMYLCASSDRQIRGTNEKLFFGSGTQLSVL.

The sample holds one count of this clone. This sequence joins TRBV12-5 and TRBJ1-5, with a weak D call TRBD1 (5 bases). V lost 0 bases to trimming and J lost 3 bases, with 6 bases between them. Germline-derived CDR1 and CDR2 are LGHNT and FRNRAP. The CDR3 is made up of 14 amino acids. The CDR3: CASGLVGDNQPQHF. For the CDR3, the DNA is TGTGCTAGTGGTTTGGTAGGGGACAATCAGCCCCAGCATTTT.

The chain employs TRBV9 and TRBJ2-2, with D tentatively TRBD2 (7 bases). V shed 4 bases and J shed 4 bases, with 20 bases lying between them. Germline assignment: CDR1 SGDLS and CDR2 YYNGEE. The CDR3 sequence is 17 residues long. The DNA of the CDR3 is TGTGCCAGCAGCAGACCCGGGGGGCCCCGAGGCACCGGGGAGCTGTTTTTT. Amino acid sequence: CASSRPGGPRGTGELFF.

The rearrangement joins TRBV11-3 to TRBJ2-2, with 7 bases aligning to TRBD2. CDR1 is SGHNT, CDR2 YENEEA, per germline. CDR3 size: 16 residues. After removal of 2 bases from V and 3 bases from J, the junction contained 6 bases not matched to a gene. CDR3 amino acids: CASSLKAGVDTGELFF. As DNA, the CDR3 is TGTGCCAGCAGCTTAAAGGCGGGGGTTGACACCGGGGAGCTGTTTTTT.

The chain recombines TRBV4-1 with TRBJ1-2; TRBD1 matches at 10 bases. The CDR3 is 15 amino acids. V trimming: 0 bases; J trimming: 10 bases; junction bases outside the gene matches: 8. Germline V lookup: CDR1 MGHRA, CDR2 YSYEKL. The CDR3 DNA follows: TGCGCCAGCAGCCAAGAGCCCCGCGACAGGGGGCACTACACCTTC. As protein: CASSQEPRDRGHYTF.

This chain links TRBV4-1 with TRBJ1-3; D ambiguous. Germline CDR1 and CDR2: MGHRA and YSYEKL. This CDR3 has 15 amino acids. Trimming pared 7 bases from V and 0 bases from J, leaving 13 bases between. The CDR3 spells CASNRELYSGNTIYF. Written as DNA, the CDR3 is TGCGCCAGCAACCGAGAGTTGTACTCTGGAAACACCATATATTTT.

This clone was seen only a few times. V and J are TRBV7-9 and TRBJ1-6; D unresolved. Trimming removed 6 bases at V and 7 bases at J, with 10 bases between. The germline gives CDR1 SEHNR, CDR2 FQNEAQ (reference sequence). CDR3 length: 13 residues. The CDR3: CASSETQNSPLHF. The CDR3 DNA follows: TGTGCCAGCAGTGAGACGCAGAATTCACCCCTCCACTTT.